The clone carrying this T cell receptor (beta chain) was counted only a few times. What it recognizes is unknown. Germline CDR1 reads SGHDN; CDR2 reads FVKESK. The CDR3 sequence is 15 residues long. With 4 bases clipped from V and 4 bases from J, the junction kept 9 bases outside the gene matches. This sample was included in a study of T cells in Graves' hyperthyroidism and ophthalmopathy. About the study: Peripheral blood was secured at the point of initial diagnosis, before any treatment.

RNA transcripts yielded amplified TCR beta CDR3 regions. First-round RT-PCR with HTBI primers amplified the TCR CDR3 region. Each CDR3 protein gets one entry after TCRdb re-called the multiplex PCR reads with MiXCR. This sample has 800,000 or so distinct CDR3 sequences, with 38% found just once. Using approximately 10 ml of fresh peripheral blood, PBMCs were prepared. The study, taken as a whole, reports: For ophthalmopathy, model prediction preceded onset by a median around 7 months.

Sequencing was done on a sample of blood. This receptor was identified in a man between 18 and 35 years old with Graves' hyperthyroidism. This sequence joins TRBV14 and TRBJ2-7, with TRBD2 matching 8 bases. The CDR3 here is CASSPLSGSAYEQYF. CDR3 bases: TGTGCCAGCAGCCCGTTAAGCGGGAGTGCGTACGAGCAGTACTTC.